This T cell receptor beta chain was recovered during a study of cytomegalovirus exposure and HLA in healthy donors. Study background: Previous work identified roughly 110 million unique TCR beta sequences from 200 million or so T cells. Study-level points and caveats: A link between a missense DCLRE1C variant and TCR beta V- and J-gene trimming emerged from a later analysis. Whilst most TCR sequences proved rare, a subset of public TCRs occurred across many donors.

This CDR3 has 13 residues. Germline V CDR1 and CDR2: SQVTM, ANQGSEA. Trimming removed 7 bases from V and 1 base from J, with 13 bases in between. Both 60 Vbeta primers and 13 Jbeta primers went into the PCR. Sequencing was performed with immunoSEQ multiplex PCR; in TCRdb, only in-frame clones are kept and a portion is missing. The data show some 160,000 clones, 80% to 85% seen once. With regard to this clone: Antigen unknown.

The clonotype comes from a young man in good health and CMV-seronegative. V usage is TRBV29-1 and J usage is TRBJ1-1, with D possibly being TRBD1 (6 bases). The sample taken for sequencing was PBMCs. CDR3 protein: CSATVTGNTEAFF. The CDR3 DNA follows: TGCAGCGCCACAGTGACAGGGAACACTGAAGCTTTCTTT. Looking up the rest from reference TRBV29-1 and TRBJ1-1 gives the full variable domain: SAVISQKPSRDICQRGTSLTIQCQVDSQVTMMFWYRQQPGQSLTLIATANQGSEATYESGFVIDKFPISRPNLTFSTLTVSNMSPEDSSIYLCSATVTGNTEAFFGQGTRLTVV.